This T cell receptor beta chain was recorded in a study of vaccination effects on CD4 cells after COVID-19. Overall study findings and caveats: Only a single clone (1 of 255 vaccine-induced clones in healthy vaccinees) cross-reacted with common cold coronaviruses.

The germline V gene has CDR1 MDHEN and CDR2 SYDVKM. CDR3 length: 12 residues. V was cut by 2 bases and J by 6 bases, with 2 bases left in between. Comments on this clone: What it binds is not known.

The protocol was immunoSEQ multiplex PCR, while the TCRdb copy is restricted to in-frame clones and leaves out a portion. The data hold approximately 61,000 clones, with around 73% observed a single time. Pools of viral peptides were used by the ViraFEST assay to expand antigen-specific CD4+ T cells ahead of sequencing. Culture proceeded for more than nine days, and CD4+ T cells were then isolated. All participants had two doses of either the BNT162b2 or mRNA-1273 vaccine. V usage is TRBV28 and J usage is TRBJ1-6; D remains ambiguous. The clonotype comes from a human donor who received a COVID-19 vaccine. Sequenced here: CD4+ T cells from PBMCs cultured with HCoV-229E spike peptides, sampled after COVID-19 vaccination. CDR3 sequence reads: CASSLRNSPLHF. In DNA form, the CDR3 reads TGTGCCAGCAGTTTACGTAATTCACCCCTCCACTTT. The full variable domain, rest sourced from reference TRBV28 and TRBJ1-6, is DVKVTQSSRYLVKRTGEKVFLECVQDMDHENMFWYRQDPGLGLRLIYFSYDVKMKEKGDIPEGYSVSREKKERFSLILESASTNQTSMYLCASSLRNSPLHFGNGTRLTVT.